One sample yielded the 9 T cell receptor beta chains listed below, sequenced in a study of OX40 agonist ivuxolimab in advanced cancers. Preparation of the library involved the immunoSEQ multiplex PCR assay. The source is immuneACCESS, and TCRdb retained only in-frame sequences with V and J called. Part of the clones is not carried over; for the studies checked, unresolved V genes explain less than half of this, and the remainder is unexplained. This sample has about 58,000 clones in its table, and 75% to 90% of those were observed once. Jointly, the top ten make up less than 4% of the sample. Here the sequenced sample was CD4+ or CD8+ T cells sorted from blood, taken in a trial of the OX40 agonist ivuxolimab. The receptors were gathered from an adult with an advanced solid tumor such as melanoma, head and neck, liver or kidney cancer.

Remarks on this clone: One end of the junction is discordant with germline, which a read error may explain. The genes are TRBV13 and TRBJ2-6, with D tentatively TRBD1 (5 bases). The germline gives CDR1 PRHDT, CDR2 FYEKMQ (reference sequence). The CDR3 contains 18 residues. The CDR3 DNA reads TGTGCCAGCAGCTCGTCCAGGAAGCTCAGCTCTGGGGCCAACGCCCTGACTTTC. It yields the protein CASSSSRKLSSGANALTF.

This chain's CDR3 is CASSGDFSTDTQYF. Here the CDR3 DNA reads TGTGCCAGCAGTGGGGACTTTAGCACAGATACGCAGTATTTT. This chain links TRBV2 with TRBJ2-3; possible D gene TRBD2, 6 bases. The V gene's germline CDR1 is SNHLY and CDR2 FYNNEI. The CDR3 spans 14 residues. V dropped 4 bases and J dropped 0 bases, with 8 bases sitting between them.

This rearrangement joins TRBV19 to TRBJ1-5; 7 bases match TRBD1. CDR1 is LNHDA, CDR2 SQIVND, per germline (reference sequence). The CDR3 sequence is 16 residues long. With 5 bases clipped from V and 1 base from J, the junction kept 8 bases outside the gene matches. CDR3: CASSVQGQLSNQPQHF. The CDR3 bases are TGTGCCAGTAGTGTACAGGGACAGCTCAGCAATCAGCCCCAGCATTTT.

This clone was seen only a few times. The V and J genes are TRBV28 and TRBJ2-1; TRBD2 agrees at 9 bases. Looked up from germline, CDR1 is MDHEN and CDR2 is SYDVKM. V was clipped by 4 bases and J by 15 bases; unmatched bases: 10. The CDR3 runs 13 residues. CDR3 in DNA: TGTGCCAGCAGTTCTCCTAGCGGGGTGATCCGGTTCTTC. Translated, it gives CASSSPSGVIRFF.

This clone was detected only once. CDR3 protein: CASSQARTGEAYEQYF. CDR3 bases: TGCGCCAGCAGCCAAGCCCGGACCGGGGAAGCCTACGAGCAGTACTTC. V is TRBV4-3 and J is TRBJ2-7, with a possible D match to TRBD2 (5 bases). CDR3 length: 16 amino acids. The germline gives CDR1 LGHNA, CDR2 YSLEER. Trimming pared 1 base from V and 2 bases from J, leaving 15 bases between.

The chain combines TRBV5-1 with TRBJ1-4; D is perhaps TRBD1 (5 bases). The V gene lost 0 bases and the J gene lost 4 bases, with 10 bases spanning the gap. Germline V CDR1 and CDR2: SGHRS, YFSETQ. The CDR3 is made up of 15 amino acids. The CDR3 region is CASSLVGTDNEKLFF. The CDR3 DNA reads as TGCGCCAGCAGCTTGGTAGGGACGGATAATGAAAAACTGTTTTTT.

The chain uses TRBV10-3 and TRBJ2-1, with a possible D match to TRBD2 (6 bases). The CDR3 sequence is 15 residues long. With 4 bases removed from V and 6 bases from J, the gap between germline ends came to 16 bases. Germline loops: CDR1 ENHRY, CDR2 SYGVKD. The CDR3 DNA is TGTGCCATCAGTGCCGTCGGGACTGTCTCCAATGAGCAGTTCTTC. Its protein product is CAISAVGTVSNEQFF.

The V call is TRBV19, the J call TRBJ2-1; either TRBD1 or TRBD2 may fit D (5 bases each). Trimming pared 0 bases from V and 9 bases from J, leaving 9 bases between. The CDR3 totals 13 residues. In germline, CDR1 is LNHDA, CDR2 SQIVND (reference sequence). The CDR3 coding sequence is TGTGCCAGTAGTATAGATTTTGGGGGTGAGCAGTTCTTC. It codes for CASSIDFGGEQFF.

CDR3 DNA: TGTGCCAGCAGTACACAGGGCGACACTGAAGCTTTCTTT. Amino acids: CASSTQGDTEAFF. The V and J genes are TRBV6-6 and TRBJ1-1; a possible D gene is TRBD1 (6 bases). Deletions cut 5 bases from V and 3 bases from J, with 10 bases between. The germline gives CDR1 MNHNY, CDR2 SVGAGI (reference sequence). The CDR3 totals 13 residues.